This T cell receptor (beta chain) was sequenced in a study of technical replicates of blood from a handful of donors. This clone has only a few counts. Using immunoSEQ multiplex PCR, the repertoire was profiled, and TCRdb retains in-frame clones only, with some absent. The sample lists 64,000 or so clones, around 97% occurring once. V was shortened by 5 bases and J by 0 bases, with 8 bases between the two germline ends. CDR3 length: 14 residues. Germline V gives CDR1 KGHSH, CDR2 LQKENI. The sample taken for sequencing was T cells isolated from PBMCs. V gene TRBV18 combines with J gene TRBJ1-5, with D possibly being TRBD1 (5 bases). The sequence derives from a human donor in good health. This chain's CDR3 is CASSFGASNQPQHF. In nucleotides, the CDR3 is TGTGCCAGCTCATTTGGGGCTAGCAATCAGCCCCAGCATTTT.